This paragraph reports one T cell receptor beta chain. Its matching antigen is unknown. The data originate from a study of cytomegalovirus exposure and HLA in healthy donors. A multiplex PCR was run with 60 Vbeta primers and 13 Jbeta primers. Assay: immunoSEQ multiplex PCR; the TCRdb copy retains only in-frame clones and omits some. This table has around 150,000 clones, roughly 80% appearing once. Germline V gene lookup returns CDR1 SNHLY and CDR2 FYNNEI. V gave up 6 bases and J gave up 5 bases, with 14 bases separating them. This CDR3 spans 14 amino acids. Whole-study results and caveats: Later on, a genetic analysis was performed. It linked a missense variant in DCLRE1C with V- and J-gene trimming of TCR beta.

Sequencing was performed on PBMCs. The sequence came from a human donor in good health. The chain combines TRBV2 with TRBJ1-5; no definite D call. The CDR3 coding sequence is TGTGCCAGCAGCCTATCAGGTACTTATCAGCCCCAGCATTTT. Its translation: CASSLSGTYQPQHF.